Each of the 26 T cell receptor beta chains below was sequenced from the same sample in a study of PD-L1 blockade in urothelial cancer. Clones were sequenced by immunoSEQ multiplex PCR, and TCRdb holds only the in-frame ones, with some missing. The table records tens of thousands of clones, 86% of them present only once. Time point of the sample: peripheral blood 6 weeks after treatment start. The starting material was PBMCs, obtained around atezolizumab (anti-PD-L1) treatment. These receptors were obtained from a man between 60 and 70 years old with urothelial cancer.

The chain couples TRBV7-2 to TRBJ1-1; D is possibly TRBD1 (5 bases). The CDR3 has 15 amino acids. Trimming cost V 1 base and J 0 bases, with 9 bases left between them. Per the germline V gene, CDR1 is SGHTA and CDR2 is FQGNSA. Here the CDR3 reads CASSLVLGVNTEAFF. Written as DNA, the CDR3 is TGTGCCAGCAGCTTAGTTTTAGGGGTGAACACTGAAGCTTTCTTT. Full variable domain (outside the CDR3, taken from reference TRBV7-2 and TRBJ1-1): GAGVSQSPSNKVTEKGKDVELRCDPISGHTALYWYRQSLGQGLEFLIYFQGNSAPDKSGLPSDRFSAERTGGSVSTLTIQRTQQEDSAVYLCASSLVLGVNTEAFFGQGTRLTVV.

This clone has ten or more counts. The V call is TRBV13, the J call TRBJ1-1; the match to TRBD1 covers 8 bases. The CDR3 spans 14 residues. Per germline, CDR1 PRHDT and CDR2 FYEKMQ (reference sequence). V shed 1 base and J 6 bases; nucleotides not matched to a gene: 4. CDR3 nucleotides: TGTGCCAGCAGCTTAGAGGGACAGGACCCTGAAGCTTTCTTT. As protein: CASSLEGQDPEAFF.

Concerning this clone: A read error may account for a junction end that differs from germline. The chain carries TRBV6-5 and TRBJ2-7; TRBD2 is a possible D gene (6 bases). Looked up from germline, CDR1 is MNHEY and CDR2 is SVGAGI. The CDR3 is 16 residues long. CDR3 DNA: TGTGCCAGCAGTTACTCGACACCGGGAGTCTCCCACGAGCAGTACTTC. Translating gives CASSYSTPGVSHEQYF.

The V gene is TRBV10-2, the J gene TRBJ2-7; 15 nucleotides match TRBD2. The CDR3 is made up of 15 amino acids. The germline gives CDR1 WSHSY, CDR2 SAAADI. V trimming: 5 bases; J trimming: 5 bases; junction bases outside the gene matches: 4. In nucleotides, the CDR3 is TGCGCCAGCAGTCCCGGGACTAGCGGGAGGAACGAGCAGTACTTC. Translation: CASSPGTSGRNEQYF.

The chain uses TRBV18 and TRBJ2-3; 7 bases are a match to TRBD2. Germline values: CDR1 KGHSH, CDR2 LQKENI. The V segment lost 2 bases and the J segment 2 bases; nucleotides outside the gene matches: 7. The CDR3 consists of 16 residues. In DNA, the CDR3 is TGTGCCAGCTCACCAAGAGAGCGGGGCATCACAGATACGCAGTATTTT. Amino acids: CASSPRERGITDTQYF.

This chain uses TRBV30 with TRBJ2-5, with TRBD2 identical over 8 bases. This CDR3 spans 15 amino acids. CDR1 is GTSNPN and CDR2 is SVGIG in the germline V gene (reference sequence). The V gene end was trimmed by 4 bases and the J gene end by 1 base; junction bases not matched to a gene: 8. The CDR3, as DNA: TGTGCCTGGACCCGGGGTAGCGGGACCCAAGAGACCCAGTACTTC. It specifies CAWTRGSGTQETQYF.

V usage is TRBV10-3 and J usage is TRBJ1-3, with D hard to call. Looked up from germline, CDR1 is ENHRY and CDR2 is SYGVKD. The V end was cut by 7 bases, the J end by 0 bases, with 7 bases between. The CDR3 spans 13 residues. For the CDR3, the DNA is TGTGCCATCATGGCCGTCTCTGGAAACACCATATATTTT. This sequence encodes CAIMAVSGNTIYF.

V gene TRBV6-6 combines with J gene TRBJ2-7, with 8 bases matching TRBD2. CDR3 length equals 16 residues. Germline values: CDR1 MNHNY, CDR2 SVGAGI (reference sequence). V was clipped by 5 bases and J by 0 bases; unmatched bases: 9. DNA for the CDR3: TGTGCCAGCAGTCAACCGACTAGCGTGAGCTCCTACGAGCAGTACTTC. Translating it yields CASSQPTSVSSYEQYF.

The chain is built from TRBV19 and TRBJ2-7, with 8 positions matching TRBD1. Germline trimming cut 8 bases from V and 7 bases from J; bases unmatched to any gene: 13. CDR3 size: 14 residues. Germline V CDR1 and CDR2: LNHDA, SQIVND (reference sequence). CDR3 residues: CASGIGRGPKEQYF. Here the CDR3 DNA reads TGTGCCAGTGGAATAGGCAGGGGGCCGAAGGAGCAGTACTTC.

About this clone itself: One junction end disagrees with the germline gene, perhaps due to a read error. The chain has TRBV7-7 and TRBJ2-5, with 11 bases fitting TRBD1. This CDR3 comprises 16 residues. From germline, CDR1 is SSHAT and CDR2 FNYEAQ (reference sequence). The CDR3 sequence is CASSLGGQGGQETQYF. For the CDR3, the DNA is TGTGCTAGCAGCTTAGGGGGACAGGGGGGCCAAGAGACCCAGTACTTC.

This chain uses TRBV10-3 with TRBJ1-4; 7 bases match TRBD1. CDR3 size: 14 residues. Germline assignment: CDR1 ENHRY and CDR2 SYGVKD. Losses at the gene ends were 4 bases for V and 8 bases for J; bases not matched to a gene: 7. The CDR3 protein is CAISVDRVGEKLFF. The CDR3 region has the DNA TGTGCCATCAGTGTTGACAGGGTCGGCGAAAAACTGTTTTTT.

The chain joins TRBV2 to TRBJ2-4; D is possibly TRBD2 (6 bases). V was shortened by 7 bases and J by 0 bases, with 16 bases between the two germline ends. CDR1 is SNHLY, CDR2 FYNNEI, per germline. The CDR3 covers 16 residues. The CDR3 DNA sequence: TGTGCCAGCATGGGAAGGACTAACCTAGCCAAAAACATTCAGTACTTC. Amino acids: CASMGRTNLAKNIQYF.

V and J are TRBV25-1 and TRBJ2-3; TRBD2 matches at 11 bases. V shed 6 bases and J 2 bases; nucleotides not matched to a gene: 4. The CDR3 contains 15 residues. In germline, CDR1 is MGHDK, CDR2 SYGVNS. In DNA, the CDR3 is TGTGCCAGCAGGGGGACTAGCGGACCCACAGATACGCAGTATTTT. The encoded protein is CASRGTSGPTDTQYF. Using reference TRBV25-1 and TRBJ2-3 for the parts outside the CDR3, the full variable domain is EADIYQTPRYLVIGTGKKITLECSQTMGHDKMYWYQQDPGMELHLIHYSYGVNSTEKGDLSSESTVSRIRTEHFPLTLESARPSHTSQYLCASRGTSGPTDTQYFGPGTRLTVL.

CDR3 nucleotides: TGTGCCTGGAGTGAGGGGGTTAGCTCCTACGAGCAGTACTTC. It codes for CAWSEGVSSYEQYF. V gene TRBV30 combines with J gene TRBJ2-7; a possible D gene is TRBD1 (6 bases). The CDR3 length is 14 residues. Germline CDR1 reads GTSNPN; CDR2 reads SVGIG (reference sequence). V was clipped by 1 base and J by 0 bases, with 10 bases between them. The variable domain in full, with the rest retrieved from reference TRBV30 and TRBJ2-7, is SQTIHQWPATLVQPVGSPLSLECTVEGTSNPNLYWYRQAAGRGLQLLFYSVGIGQISSEVPQNLSASRPQDRQFILSSKKLLLSDSGFYLCAWSEGVSSYEQYFGPGTRLTVT.

In nucleotides, the CDR3 is TGTGCCAGCAGCGGCCAACGGGTTGGGGAGCTGTTTTTT. This translates into CASSGQRVGELFF. This rearrangement joins TRBV11-2 to TRBJ2-2; D gene ambiguous. CDR1 SGHAT and CDR2 FQNNGV come from the germline V gene. The CDR3 spans 13 residues. Trimming shortened V by 5 bases and J by 8 bases, and 12 bases separated the two germline ends.

For the CDR3, the DNA is TGTGCCAGTAGTATCATGGGACAGGGGGCCCGGGAGGATGGCTACACCTTC. It is translated as CASSIMGQGAREDGYTF. This chain connects TRBV19 to TRBJ1-2; TRBD1 agrees at 12 bases. This CDR3 region has 17 residues. Losses at the gene ends were 3 bases for V and 6 bases for J; bases not matched to a gene: 11. CDR1 is LNHDA and CDR2 is SQIVND in the germline V gene (reference sequence).

The rearrangement joins TRBV5-1 to TRBJ2-3; 12 nucleotides line up with TRBD1. In germline, CDR1 is SGHRS, CDR2 YFSETQ. Trimming removed 4 bases from V and 4 bases from J; junction bases left unmatched: 4. The CDR3 consists of 15 residues. In DNA, the CDR3 is TGCGCCAGCAGCCCGGGACAGGGGGCGTCAGATACGCAGTATTTT. Protein product: CASSPGQGASDTQYF.

The chain is built from TRBV4-1 and TRBJ2-7, with TRBD2 matching over 10 bases. J lost 3 bases, V lost 5 bases, and 7 bases had no gene match. The CDR3 spans 15 residues. From germline, CDR1 is MGHRA and CDR2 YSYEKL. The CDR3, as DNA: TGCGCCAGCAGCTCCCCCGGGACTAGCGACTACGAGCAGTACTTC. This codes for CASSSPGTSDYEQYF.

This clone appeared once. V is TRBV6-5 and J is TRBJ1-3, with D uncertain. CDR3 length equals 14 residues. The V and J ends lost 8 bases and 0 bases respectively, with 11 bases between them. The V gene's germline CDR1 is MNHEY and CDR2 SVGAGI. Here the CDR3 reads CASFDPYSGNTIYF. CDR3 bases: TGTGCCAGCTTTGATCCCTACTCTGGAAACACCATATATTTT.

This chain links TRBV5-4 with TRBJ2-5; D is possibly TRBD1 (6 bases). This CDR3 contains 14 residues. The germline CDR1 and CDR2 sequences are SGHNT and YYREEE (reference sequence). V shed 4 bases and J shed 5 bases, with 15 bases lying between them. The CDR3 sequence: CASSQTGIGETQYF. Here the CDR3 DNA reads TGTGCCAGCAGCCAAACAGGGATTGGCGAGACCCAGTACTTC.

The chain joins TRBV19 to TRBJ1-2; 11 nucleotides align to TRBD1. Trimming cost V 5 bases and J 5 bases; bases outside gene matches: 7. The CDR3 runs 15 residues. The germline V gene has CDR1 LNHDA and CDR2 SQIVND (reference sequence). The CDR3 is CASSVGTGGSYGYTF. In nucleotides, the CDR3 is TGTGCCAGTAGTGTTGGGACAGGGGGTAGTTATGGCTACACCTTC. The variable domain in full, with the rest retrieved from reference TRBV19 and TRBJ1-2, is DGGITQSPKYLFRKEGQNVTLSCEQNLNHDAMYWYRQDPGQGLRLIYYSQIVNDFQKGDIAEGYSVSREKKESFPLTVTSAQKNPTAFYLCASSVGTGGSYGYTFGSGTRLTVV.

The chain links TRBV9 to TRBJ2-1; D gene uncertain. CDR3 length: 12 residues. Germline V gives CDR1 SGDLS, CDR2 YYNGEE. Trimming shortened V by 0 bases and J by 9 bases, and 7 bases separated the two germline ends. The CDR3 reads CASSVVSSEQFF. The CDR3 region has the DNA TGTGCCAGCAGCGTAGTCTCCAGTGAGCAGTTCTTC.

The V and J genes are TRBV5-4 and TRBJ1-2; 9 bases fit TRBD1. Trimming at V came to 5 bases and at J to 5 bases, leaving 7 bases not matched to a gene. Germline V gene lookup returns CDR1 SGHNT and CDR2 YYREEE (reference sequence). The CDR3 is made up of 14 amino acids. CDR3 sequence reads: CASSQQGAEYGYTF. Here the CDR3 DNA reads TGTGCCAGCAGTCAACAGGGGGCAGAGTATGGCTACACCTTC.

The chain employs TRBV2 and TRBJ2-7, with D perhaps TRBD1 (6 bases). CDR1 and CDR2 from the germline V gene are SNHLY and FYNNEI. This CDR3 contains 14 residues. The germline V and J ends were trimmed by 4 bases and 3 bases, with 13 bases remaining between them. For the CDR3, the DNA is TGTGCCAGCAGTGCAAGACAGGTTGTCTACGAGCAGTACTTC. Its protein is CASSARQVVYEQYF.

The rearrangement links TRBV7-3 to TRBJ2-7, with TRBD2 identical over 7 bases. The ends lost 2 bases at V and 3 bases at J; junction bases unmatched: 1. The CDR3 extends over 13 amino acids. Germline lookup yields CDR1 SGHTA and CDR2 FQGTGA. The CDR3 loop reads CASSLWEGYEQYF. The CDR3 DNA follows: TGTGCCAGCAGCTTATGGGAGGGCTACGAGCAGTACTTC.

CDR3 nucleotide sequence: TGCAGCGTTGTGTGGGGGGTAGGGGCCAAAAACATTCAGTACTTC. Its translation: CSVVWGVGAKNIQYF. The chain uses TRBV29-1 and TRBJ2-4; possible D gene TRBD2, 6 bases. Germline V gene sequence: CDR1 SQVTM, CDR2 ANQGSEA. Trimming removed 4 bases from V and 1 base from J, with 14 bases in between. The CDR3 is 15 amino acids.